The present entry profiles one TCR beta chain with its context. The germline V gene encodes CDR1 SQVTM and CDR2 ANQGSEA. The CDR3 sequence is 17 residues long. After removal of 6 bases from V and 1 base from J, the junction contained 9 bases not matched to a gene. These data originate in a study of blood T cells in healthy people across ages. A J-beta primer mix and a sample-barcoded 5' primer were used in a second PCR of roughly 6 to 11 cycles. TCRdb fed the 5' RACE reads into MiXCR, producing one record per CDR3 protein. This table holds 1 million or so distinct CDR3 sequences, approximately 25% found once. This sample was also put to use in a study of T cells of mothers and their children.

The V gene is TRBV29-1, the J gene TRBJ2-2; 12 positions agree with TRBD1. The sequence derives from a girl aged 2-9 years in good health. The sequencing sample was made of blood. CDR3 nucleotide sequence: TGCAGCGTCTTCGGGACAGGGGGCAACTTGAACACCGGGGAGCTGTTTTTT. It translates to CSVFGTGGNLNTGELFF.